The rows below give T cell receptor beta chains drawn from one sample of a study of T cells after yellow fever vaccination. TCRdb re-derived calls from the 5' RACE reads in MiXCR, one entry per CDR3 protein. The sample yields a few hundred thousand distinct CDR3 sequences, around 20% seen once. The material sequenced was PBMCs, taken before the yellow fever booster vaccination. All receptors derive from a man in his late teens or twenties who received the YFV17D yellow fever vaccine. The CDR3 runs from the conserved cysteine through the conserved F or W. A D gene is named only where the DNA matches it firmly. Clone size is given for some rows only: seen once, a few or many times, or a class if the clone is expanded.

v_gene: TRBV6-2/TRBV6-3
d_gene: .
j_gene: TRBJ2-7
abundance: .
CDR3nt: TGTGCCAGCAGTTACTCGACCGGGACAGAGCAGTACTTC
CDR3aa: CASSYSTGTEQYF

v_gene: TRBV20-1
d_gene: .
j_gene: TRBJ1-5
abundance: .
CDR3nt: TGCAGTGCTAGACCCCTCACGACTCCAAAGGGGCAGCCCCAGCATTTT
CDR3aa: CSARPLTTPKGQPQHF

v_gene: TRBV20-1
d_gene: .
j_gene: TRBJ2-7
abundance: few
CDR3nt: TGCAGTGCTAGCAGGGGCCGTTCCTACGAGCAGTACTTC
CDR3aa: CSASRGRSYEQYF

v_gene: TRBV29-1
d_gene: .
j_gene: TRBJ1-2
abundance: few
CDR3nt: TGCAGCGTTGAATTGGGGAATTGGGGCTATGGCTACACCTTC
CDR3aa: CSVELGNWGYGYTF

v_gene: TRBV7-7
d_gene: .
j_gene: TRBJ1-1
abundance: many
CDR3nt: TGTGCTAGCAGCTTAAAGGGGCTGAACACTGAAGCTTTCTTT
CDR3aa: CASSLKGLNTEAFF

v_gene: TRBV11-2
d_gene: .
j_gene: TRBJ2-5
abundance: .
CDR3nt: TGTGCCAGCAGCTTAGACGGGGGCTACCAAGAGACCCAGTACTTC
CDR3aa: CASSLDGGYQETQYF

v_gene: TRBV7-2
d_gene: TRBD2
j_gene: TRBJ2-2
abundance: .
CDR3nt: TGTGCCAGCAGCGTACTAGCGGCAGCGAACACCGGGGAGCTGTTTTTT
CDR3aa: CASSVLAAANTGELFF

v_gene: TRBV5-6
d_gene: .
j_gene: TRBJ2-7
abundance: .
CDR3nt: TGTGCCAGCAGCTTGCGGAATTCCTACGAGCAGTACTTC
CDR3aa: CASSLRNSYEQYF

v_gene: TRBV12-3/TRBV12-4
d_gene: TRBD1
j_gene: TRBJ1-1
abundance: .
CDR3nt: TGTGCCAGCAGGGGGGACAGGGGGCTCACTGAAGCTTTCTTT
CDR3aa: CASRGDRGLTEAFF

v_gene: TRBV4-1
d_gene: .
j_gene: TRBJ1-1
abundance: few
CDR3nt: TGCGCCGTGAGCCAACCAGGGGCTTACACTGAAGCTTTCTTT
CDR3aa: CAVSQPGAYTEAFF

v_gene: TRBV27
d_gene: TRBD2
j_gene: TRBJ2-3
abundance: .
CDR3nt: TGTGCCAGCAACATAGGGGACCCTAGCGGGGGGACGTTTACAGATACGCAGTATTTT
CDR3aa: CASNIGDPSGGTFTDTQYF

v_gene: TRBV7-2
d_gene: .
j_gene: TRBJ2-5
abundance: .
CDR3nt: TGTGCCAGCAGCTTAGTAGGGACCTACCATAACCAAGAGACCCAGTACTTC
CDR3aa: CASSLVGTYHNQETQYF

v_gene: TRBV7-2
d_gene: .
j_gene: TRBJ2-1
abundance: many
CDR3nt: TGTGCCAGCAGCCCTAGCCTTGCTGAGCAGTTCTTC
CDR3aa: CASSPSLAEQFF

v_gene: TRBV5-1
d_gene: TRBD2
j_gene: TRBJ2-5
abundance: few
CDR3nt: TGCGCCAGCAGCTTGTTGGCTAGCGGGGGCCAAGAGACCCAGTACTTC
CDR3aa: CASSLLASGGQETQYF

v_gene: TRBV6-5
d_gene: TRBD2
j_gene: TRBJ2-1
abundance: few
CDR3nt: TGTGCCAGCAGCCCACCTCTGTGGGGGGGTGCCTACAATGAGCAGTTCTTC
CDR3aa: CASSPPLWGGAYNEQFF

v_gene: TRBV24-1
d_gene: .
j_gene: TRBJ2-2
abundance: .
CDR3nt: TGTGCCACCAGTGATTTGGGTTTCAGCGTCGGGGAGCTGTTTTTT
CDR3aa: CATSDLGFSVGELFF

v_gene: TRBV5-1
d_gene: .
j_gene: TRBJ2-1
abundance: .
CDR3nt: TGCGCCAGCAGCTCGGGCGACAGGAGCCTCTACAATGAGCAGTTCTTC
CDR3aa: CASSSGDRSLYNEQFF

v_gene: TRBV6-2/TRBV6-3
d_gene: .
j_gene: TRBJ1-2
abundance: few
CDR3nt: TGTGCCAGCGGGGATCGTGGCTACACCTTC
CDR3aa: CASGDRGYTF

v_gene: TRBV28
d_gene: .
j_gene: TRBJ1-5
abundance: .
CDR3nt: TGTGCCAGCAGTATAGGGACCCAGCATTTT
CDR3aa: CASSIGTQHF

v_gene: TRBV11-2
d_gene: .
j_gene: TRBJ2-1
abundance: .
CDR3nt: TGTGCCAGCAGCTCCGGTCCCGAGCAGTTCTTC
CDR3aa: CASSSGPEQFF

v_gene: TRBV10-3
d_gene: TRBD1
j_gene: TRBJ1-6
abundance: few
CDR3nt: TGTGCCATCAGTGAGATTCTGACAGGGGTACCCCTCCACTTT
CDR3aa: CAISEILTGVPLHF